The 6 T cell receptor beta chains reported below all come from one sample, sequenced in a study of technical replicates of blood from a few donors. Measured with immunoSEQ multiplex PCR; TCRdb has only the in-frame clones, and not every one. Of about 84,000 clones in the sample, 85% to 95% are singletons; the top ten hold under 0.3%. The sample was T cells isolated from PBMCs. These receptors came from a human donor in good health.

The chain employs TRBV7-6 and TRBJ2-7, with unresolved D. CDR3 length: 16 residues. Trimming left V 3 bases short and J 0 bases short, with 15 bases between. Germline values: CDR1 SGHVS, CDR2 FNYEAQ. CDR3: CASSFDPPPGSYEQYF. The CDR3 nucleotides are TGTGCCAGCAGCTTCGACCCCCCCCCGGGCTCCTACGAGCAGTACTTC.

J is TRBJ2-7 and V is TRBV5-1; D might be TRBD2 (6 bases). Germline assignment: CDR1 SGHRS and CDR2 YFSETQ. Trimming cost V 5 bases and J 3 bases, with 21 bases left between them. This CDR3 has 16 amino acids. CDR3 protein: CASRGSRGGADYEQYF. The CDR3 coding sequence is TGCGCCAGCAGGGGGTCCCGCGGCGGGGCGGACTACGAGCAGTACTTC.

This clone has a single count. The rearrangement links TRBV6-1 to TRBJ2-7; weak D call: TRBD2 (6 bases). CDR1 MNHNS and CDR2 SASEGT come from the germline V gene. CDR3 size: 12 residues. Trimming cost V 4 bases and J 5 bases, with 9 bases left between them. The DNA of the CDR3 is TGTGCCAGCAGTGTACTAGCCAACGAGCAGTACTTC. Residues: CASSVLANEQYF.

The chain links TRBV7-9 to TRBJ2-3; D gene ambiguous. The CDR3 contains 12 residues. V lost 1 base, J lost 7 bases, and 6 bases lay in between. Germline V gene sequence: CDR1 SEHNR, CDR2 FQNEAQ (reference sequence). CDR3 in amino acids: CASSLESNTQYF. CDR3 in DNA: TGTGCCAGCAGCTTAGAGTCTAATACGCAGTATTTT. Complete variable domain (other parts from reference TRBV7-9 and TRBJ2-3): DTGVSQNPRHKITKRGQNVTFRCDPISEHNRLYWYRQTLGQGPEFLTYFQNEAQLEKSRLLSDRFSAERPKGSFSTLEIQRTEQGDSAMYLCASSLESNTQYFGPGTRLTVL.

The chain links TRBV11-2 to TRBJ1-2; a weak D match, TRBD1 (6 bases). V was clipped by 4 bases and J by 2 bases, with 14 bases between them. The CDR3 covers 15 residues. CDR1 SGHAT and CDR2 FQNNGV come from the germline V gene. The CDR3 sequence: CASSSRRTANYGYTF. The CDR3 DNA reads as TGTGCCAGCAGCTCGCGCCGGACAGCGAACTATGGCTACACCTTC.

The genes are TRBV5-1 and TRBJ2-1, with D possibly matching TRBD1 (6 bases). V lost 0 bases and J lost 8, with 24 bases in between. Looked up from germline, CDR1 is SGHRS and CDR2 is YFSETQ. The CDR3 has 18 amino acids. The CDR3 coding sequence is TGCGCCAGCAGCTTGGCCAACACAGGGTTATCGACTACGTATGAGCAGTTCTTC. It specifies CASSLANTGLSTTYEQFF.